These 17 T cell receptor beta chains were all obtained from the same sample, sequenced in a study of cytomegalovirus exposure and HLA in healthy donors. The PCR employed 60 Vbeta primers together with 13 Jbeta primers. The assay was immunoSEQ multiplex PCR, and TCRdb's table has in-frame clones only and misses some. The table lists under 250,000 clones, 75% to 90% of them singletons. The sequencing sample was made of PBMCs. The source is a boy between 2 and 10 years old in good health and CMV-seronegative.

J is TRBJ2-3 and V is TRBV4-1; 8 bases are shared with TRBD2. CDR1 and CDR2 (germline): MGHRA, YSYEKL. V was clipped by 2 bases and J by 6 bases; unmatched bases: 1. The CDR3 runs to 13 residues. The CDR3 DNA is TGCGCCAGCAGCCAACCGGGAGGGGATACGCAGTATTTT. It is translated as CASSQPGGDTQYF.

The chain is built from TRBV19 and TRBJ2-1; TRBD2 might be the D (6 bases). The CDR3 consists of 15 residues. The germline V gene has CDR1 LNHDA and CDR2 SQIVND (reference sequence). Trimming pared 6 bases from V and 4 bases from J, leaving 16 bases between. The CDR3 protein is CASSPSGGMYNEQFF. The CDR3 DNA reads as TGTGCCAGTAGCCCCTCTGGCGGGATGTACAATGAGCAGTTCTTC. Drawing the rest from reference TRBV19 and TRBJ2-1, the complete variable domain is DGGITQSPKYLFRKEGQNVTLSCEQNLNHDAMYWYRQDPGQGLRLIYYSQIVNDFQKGDIAEGYSVSREKKESFPLTVTSAQKNPTAFYLCASSPSGGMYNEQFFGPGTRLTVL.

The chain links TRBV4-1 to TRBJ2-5; D call uncertain. The J call is uncertain, as TRBJ2-7 better fits the DNA end. The CDR3 has 14 residues. The V gene's germline CDR1 is MGHRA and CDR2 YSYEKL. CDR3 nucleotides: TGCGCCAGCAGCCAAGATCTTGGGCCCTACGAGCAGTACTTC. Residues: CASSQDLGPYEQYF.

V gene TRBV9 combines with J gene TRBJ1-1; possibly TRBD1 for D (6 bases). The CDR3 is 14 amino acids. With 0 bases removed from V and 5 bases from J, the gap between germline ends came to 11 bases. Germline values: CDR1 SGDLS, CDR2 YYNGEE. The CDR3 loop reads CASSVEEGGTEAFF. Written as DNA, the CDR3 is TGTGCCAGCAGCGTAGAGGAGGGGGGGACTGAAGCTTTCTTT.

As DNA, the CDR3 is TGTGCCAGCTCCCGGGACAGGGGTTCCTATGGCTACACCTTC. Translating it yields CASSRDRGSYGYTF. The genes are TRBV18 and TRBJ1-2, with 10 bases identical to TRBD1. CDR3 length: 14 residues. J gave up 4 bases and V 6 bases, and 5 bases lay outside the gene matches. In germline, CDR1 is KGHSH, CDR2 LQKENI. Based on the CDR3 plus reference TRBV18 and TRBJ1-2, the full variable domain is NAGVMQNPRHLVRRRGQEARLRCSPMKGHSHVYWYRQLPEEGLKFMVYLQKENIIDESGMPKERFSAEFPKEGPSILRIQQVVRGDSAAYFCASSRDRGSYGYTFGSGTRLTVV.

Here the CDR3 DNA reads TGCAGCACGCTAGGAAGTTTTCAGGGATACAATGAGCAGTTCTTC. Translation gives CSTLGSFQGYNEQFF. This chain joins TRBV29-1 and TRBJ2-1, with a possible D match to TRBD1 (5 bases). The CDR3 extends over 15 amino acids. Deletions cut 8 bases from V and 4 bases from J, with 21 bases between. Germline V gene data show CDR1 as SQVTM and CDR2 as ANQGSEA.

The chain is built from TRBV5-4 and TRBJ2-7, with D tentatively TRBD1 (6 bases). Germline assignment: CDR1 SGHNT and CDR2 YYREEE (reference sequence). Trimming removed 0 bases from V and 6 bases from J, with 13 bases in between. This CDR3 has 14 residues. In DNA, the CDR3 is TGTGCCAGCAGCTTGGGGGCAGGGGAGAGCGAGCAGTACTTC. Translation gives CASSLGAGESEQYF.

The rearrangement uses TRBV18 and TRBJ1-2; 10 bases line up with TRBD1. J gave up 8 bases and V 6 bases, and 9 bases lay outside the gene matches. The CDR3 runs to 14 residues. Germline CDR1 reads KGHSH; CDR2 reads LQKENI. Written as DNA, the CDR3 is TGTGCCAGCTCGCTGGACAGGGGGAATGGAGGCTACACCTTC. Its protein is CASSLDRGNGGYTF.

CDR3 loop: CASSPNAGPLQETQYF. The CDR3 region has the DNA TGTGCCAGCAGCCCGAATGCGGGGCCCCTCCAAGAGACCCAGTACTTC. J is TRBJ2-5 and V is TRBV9, with D perhaps matching TRBD2 (6 bases). Trimming pared 4 bases from V and 1 base from J, leaving 17 bases between. Germline CDR1 and CDR2: SGDLS and YYNGEE. This CDR3 is built from 16 residues.

The V call is TRBV29-1, the J call TRBJ2-5; D not certain. The CDR3 has 10 amino acids. Germline CDR1 is SQVTM and CDR2 is ANQGSEA. V shed 5 bases and J shed 5 bases, with 6 bases lying between them. This CDR3 reads CSVQAETQYF. The CDR3 DNA reads as TGCAGCGTTCAAGCTGAGACCCAGTACTTC.

In its sample, this clone was seen once. The gene calls are TRBV4-2 and TRBJ1-6; 7 bases match TRBD1. The CDR3 loop spans 15 amino acids. With 0 bases clipped from V and 12 bases from J, the junction kept 8 bases outside the gene matches. Germline lookup yields CDR1 LGHNA and CDR2 YNFKEQ. This CDR3 is CASSQEATGRRPLHF. The DNA of the CDR3 is TGTGCCAGCAGCCAAGAGGCGACAGGGCGAAGACCCCTCCACTTT.

The chain employs TRBV29-1 and TRBJ1-2; D is possibly TRBD1 (5 bases). Trimming took 4 bases from V and 7 from J, leaving 10 bases between them. The CDR3 has 11 amino acids. CDR1 and CDR2 (germline): SQVTM, ANQGSEA. CDR3 in DNA: TGCAGCGTTGCGTGGCAGGGTGGCTACACCTTC. It yields the protein CSVAWQGGYTF.

This clone was counted once. The chain has TRBV7-8 and TRBJ2-1; 7 bases map to TRBD1. This CDR3 spans 16 amino acids. Germline CDR1 is SGHVS and CDR2 is FQNEAQ. The trim removed 5 bases at V and 0 bases at J, leaving 7 bases unmatched. This CDR3 is CASSQFDRASYNEQFF. In DNA, the CDR3 is TGTGCCAGCAGCCAATTCGACAGGGCCTCCTACAATGAGCAGTTCTTC.

The gene calls are TRBV7-8 and TRBJ1-1, with 7 bases lining up with TRBD1. The CDR3 spans 14 residues. Germline lookup yields CDR1 SGHVS and CDR2 FQNEAQ. The J segment lost 1 base and the V segment lost 5 bases, leaving 4 bases of the junction unmatched. The CDR3, as DNA: TGTGCCAGCAGCAAGGGACAGACGAACACTGAAGCTTTCTTT. Translated: CASSKGQTNTEAFF.

CDR3 nucleotide sequence: TGTGCCAGCAGCCGTATCCGGACAGGGGGGCATGAAAAACTGTTTTTT. This codes for CASSRIRTGGHEKLFF. The chain is built from TRBV14 and TRBJ1-4; 10 bases are a match to TRBD1. J lost 6 bases, V lost 4 bases, and 8 bases had no gene match. The length of the CDR3 is 16 residues. The V gene's germline CDR1 is SGHDN and CDR2 FVKESK.

This clone appeared a single time. CDR3 amino acids: CASSESGTSTDTQYF. The CDR3 bases are TGTGCCAGCAGCGAGAGCGGCACAAGCACAGATACGCAGTATTTT. The chain couples TRBV9 to TRBJ2-3; a possible D gene is TRBD2 (5 bases). Per the germline V gene, CDR1 is SGDLS and CDR2 is YYNGEE. This CDR3 is 15 amino acids long. Trimming cost V 3 bases and J 0 bases, with 11 bases left between them.

This rearrangement joins TRBV11-2 to TRBJ2-1; perhaps TRBD2 as D (6 bases). Trimming stripped 0 bases from V and 2 bases from J, with 11 bases between. Germline V lookup: CDR1 SGHAT, CDR2 FQNNGV. The CDR3 length is 16 residues. This CDR3 reads CASSLDLTRPYNEQFF. The CDR3 DNA reads TGTGCCAGCAGCTTAGATCTGACTAGGCCCTACAATGAGCAGTTCTTC.